Listed below are T cell receptor beta chains from one sample, sequenced in a study of T cells in Graves' hyperthyroidism and ophthalmopathy. One entry per CDR3 protein, called by TCRdb with MiXCR from the multiplex PCR reads. The sample has around 250,000 distinct CDR3 sequences, over 20% seen once. The material sequenced was blood. The receptors stem from a woman aged 40 to 50 with Graves' ophthalmopathy. Each CDR3 is given with its conserved first and last residue. A D gene is named only where the DNA matches it firmly. A row's size may be missing; if present it is once, few, many or a size class.

J gene	V gene	D gene	clone size	CDR3 DNA	CDR3 protein
TRBJ1-5	TRBV11-1	.	many	TGTGCCAGCAGCTTAGCCGGACACAATCAGCCCCAGCATTTT	CASSLAGHNQPQHF
TRBJ2-5	TRBV20-1	.	many	TGCAGTGCTAGAGACAGGGGATTAGAGACCCAGTACTTC	CSARDRGLETQYF
TRBJ1-2	TRBV10-3	.	.	TGTGCCATCAGTGCCTCAGATAACGCTAACTATGGCTACACCTTC	CAISASDNANYGYTF
TRBJ2-7	TRBV12-5	TRBD1	few	TGTGCTAGCACAGGGGGCGCCGAACAATGGCAGTACTTC	CASTGGAEQWQYF
TRBJ2-7	TRBV3-1	TRBD2	few	TGTGCCAGCAAAGTCGGACTAGGGAGCTACGAGCAGTACTTC	CASKVGLGSYEQYF
TRBJ2-7	TRBV29-1	.	many	TGCAGCGTTTTCGGACAGTCCAGCTCCTACGAGCAGTACTTC	CSVFGQSSSYEQYF
TRBJ2-7	TRBV12-3/TRBV12-4	TRBD1	many	TGTGCCAGCAGTATAGGCTTGGGACAGGGGACATACGAGCAGTACTTC	CASSIGLGQGTYEQYF
TRBJ2-5	TRBV18	.	.	TGTGCCAGCTGCCCAGGGATGTATGAGACCCAGTACTTC	CASCPGMYETQYF
TRBJ2-5	TRBV5-6	TRBD2	.	TGTGCCAGCAGCTTTGTATTAGCGGGAGGGACGTCGGAGACCCAGTACTTC	CASSFVLAGGTSETQYF
TRBJ2-2	TRBV5-1	TRBD2	.	TGCGCCAGCAGCTTGGGACTAGCGGGAGTTGGGGAGCTGTTTTTT	CASSLGLAGVGELFF
TRBJ2-7	TRBV6-2/TRBV6-3	.	many	TGTGCCAGCAGTCCCCTTTTCGAGCAGTACTTC	CASSPLFEQYF
TRBJ2-7	TRBV5-1	.	.	TGCGCCAGCAGACCCCAGGGACGCGGGCGGGATGGTTACGAGCAGTACTTC	CASRPQGRGRDGYEQYF
TRBJ2-4	TRBV19	.	few	TGTGCCAGCTGGGACGGCCGAGCCAAAAACATTCAGTACTTC	CASWDGRAKNIQYF
TRBJ2-7	TRBV20-1	.	many	TGCAGTGCTAGAGTGGCGGGATTGCGCTACGAGCAGTACTTC	CSARVAGLRYEQYF
TRBJ1-5	TRBV12-3/TRBV12-4	TRBD1	many	TGTGCCAGCAGTTCCGGACAGGGAAGGGATCAGCCCCAGCATTTT	CASSSGQGRDQPQHF
TRBJ1-5	TRBV5-6	.	many	TGTGCCAGCAGCTTGGCCGGCGCGGGGCCCCAGCATTTT	CASSLAGAGPQHF
TRBJ2-5	TRBV20-1	.	many	TGCAGTGCTAGACCCCCCGGCAGCACCGAAGAGACCCAGTACTTC	CSARPPGSTEETQYF
TRBJ1-1	TRBV28	.	.	TGTGCCAGCAGGCCGGGGACGAACACTGAAGCTTTCTTT	CASRPGTNTEAFF
TRBJ2-2	TRBV6-5	.	many	TGTGCCAGCAGGCTCGGCAGGGGGGCCGGGGAGCTGTTTTTT	CASRLGRGAGELFF
TRBJ1-5	TRBV30	TRBD1	many	TGTGCCTGGAACCACCAGGGGGCCTATTCGCCCCAGCATTTT	CAWNHQGAYSPQHF
TRBJ2-7	TRBV11-2	TRBD2	few	TGTGCCAGCAGCCCCCCCTGGACTAGCGGGAGATTTGAGCAGTACTTC	CASSPPWTSGRFEQYF
TRBJ1-1	TRBV20-1	.	many	TGCAGTGAAACTTTGAACACTGAAGCTTTCTTT	CSETLNTEAFF
TRBJ1-1	TRBV5-1	.	few	TGCGCCAGCAGCTTGAGCATTTCGCCCATGAACACTGAAGCTTTCTTT	CASSLSISPMNTEAFF
TRBJ1-2	TRBV6-1	.	.	TGTGCCAGCAGGGCGAGACAGTTCGGCTACACCTTC	CASRARQFGYTF
TRBJ1-2	TRBV19	.	many	TGTGCCAGTAGCCCTCCGGGGGATCGGGGCTATGGCTACACCTTC	CASSPPGDRGYGYTF
TRBJ1-1	TRBV10-3	.	many	TGTGCCATCAGTAAGAGCGGCCAGTCCCTTTACACTGAAGCTTTCTTT	CAISKSGQSLYTEAFF
TRBJ1-2	TRBV28	.	many	TGTGCCAGCACCACCCTCGCGGGCAGAAACTATGGCTACACCTTC	CASTTLAGRNYGYTF
TRBJ1-5	TRBV5-1	TRBD1	many	TGCGCCAGCAGCTTGGCCGGGACAGGGAATCAGCCCCAGCATTTT	CASSLAGTGNQPQHF
TRBJ1-5	TRBV12-3/TRBV12-4	TRBD1	many	TGTGCCAGCAGGACAGGGAATCAGCCCCAGCATTTT	CASRTGNQPQHF